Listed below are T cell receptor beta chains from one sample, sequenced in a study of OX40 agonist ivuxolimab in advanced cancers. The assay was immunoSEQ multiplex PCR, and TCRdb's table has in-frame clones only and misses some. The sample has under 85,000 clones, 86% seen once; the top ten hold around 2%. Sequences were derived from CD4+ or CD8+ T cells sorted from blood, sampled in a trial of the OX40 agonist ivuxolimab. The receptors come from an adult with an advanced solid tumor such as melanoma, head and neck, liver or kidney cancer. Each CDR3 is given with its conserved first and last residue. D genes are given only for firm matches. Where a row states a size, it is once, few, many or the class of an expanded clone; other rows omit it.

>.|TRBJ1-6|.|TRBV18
TGTGCCAGCTCGCCCCGGCTTGACCGGGAGGGATCACCCCTCCACTTT
CASSPRLDREGSPLHF
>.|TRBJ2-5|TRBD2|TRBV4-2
TGTGCCAGCAGCCAAACCCCCGGAGCGGGGTCGGGCAGGGCTAAGACCCAGTACTTC
CASSQTPGAGSGRAKTQYF
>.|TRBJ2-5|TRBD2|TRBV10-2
TGCGCCAGCAAGACTAGCGGGAGGGCCGGAGAGACCCAGTACTTC
CASKTSGRAGETQYF
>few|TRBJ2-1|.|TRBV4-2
TGTGCCAGCAGCCAAGATCAATCCGTACCTCTGTTGTTCTTC
CASSQDQSVPLLFF
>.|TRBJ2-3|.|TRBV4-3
TGCGCCAGCAGCCAAGGATCGTACTCCACAGATACGCAGTATTTT
CASSQGSYSTDTQYF
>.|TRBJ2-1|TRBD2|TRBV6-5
TGTGCCAGCAGAACTCAGCGGGGGTACAATGAGCAGTTCTTC
CASRTQRGYNEQFF
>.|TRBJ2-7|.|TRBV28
TGTGCCAGCAGCTCCCCCGGGGGGCAGAGCTCCTACGAGCAGTACTTC
CASSSPGGQSSYEQYF
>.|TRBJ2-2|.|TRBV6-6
TGTGCCAGCGGGCTCGGTAACACCGGGGAGCTGTTTTTT
CASGLGNTGELFF
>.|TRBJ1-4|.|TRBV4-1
TGCGCCAGCAGCCAAGAGCGGGGGACTAATGAAAAACTGTTTTTT
CASSQERGTNEKLFF
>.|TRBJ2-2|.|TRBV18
TGTGCCAGCTCACCACAAACAGACGGGGAGCTGTTTTTT
CASSPQTDGELFF
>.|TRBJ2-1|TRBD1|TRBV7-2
TGTGCCAGCCGTAGAATGACAGGGTATGAGCAGTTCTTC
CASRRMTGYEQFF
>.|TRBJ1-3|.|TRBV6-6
TGTGCCAGCAGTTACTCGGGGGGGCCTGGAAACACCATATATTTT
CASSYSGGPGNTIYF
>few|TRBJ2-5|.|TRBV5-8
TGTGCCAGCAATTGGCGGGGGCGTCCAGAAGAGACCCAGTACTTC
CASNWRGRPEETQYF
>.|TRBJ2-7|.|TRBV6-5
TGTGCCACGAGGGGAGAGTACGAGCAGTACTTC
CATRGEYEQYF
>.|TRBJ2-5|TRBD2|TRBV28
TGTGCCAGCAGTGCCAGACTAGCGGGAGTAGAGACCCAGTACTTC
CASSARLAGVETQYF
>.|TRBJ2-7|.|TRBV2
TGTGCCAGCAGTGAGAGCCAGGTGAGCTCCTACGAGCAGTACTTC
CASSESQVSSYEQYF
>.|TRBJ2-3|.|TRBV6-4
TGTGCCAGCAGTGACTCACAGGGCACAGATACGCAGTATTTT
CASSDSQGTDTQYF